This T cell receptor (beta chain) originates from a study of naive and memory T cell subsets. Study-wide results and caveats: There was no ground truth to check naive and memory subset results. In CD4 and CD8 cells, diversity dropped from naive through EMRA. Naive repertoires, especially CD8, held a few larger clonotypes, possibly memory cells re-expressing CD45RA.

Two oligonucleotides, mixed equimolar, formed the beta constant-region primer covering TRBC1 and TRBC2. Ligated cDNA was amplified by four rounds of PCR with nested alpha and beta constant-region primers and SP2. TCRdb redid the calling of the UMI-ligation and nested PCR reads with MiXCR, one entry per CDR3 protein. This table has approximately 150,000 distinct CDR3 sequences, 20% to 25% appearing once. This clonotype was recorded a few times. Its antigen is undetermined. The CDR3 sequence is 16 residues long. The V and J ends lost 1 base and 7 bases, in that order; junction bases with no gene match: 13. Germline CDR1 and CDR2: SGHTA and FQGNSA.

The clonotype originates from a human donor in good health. Sequenced: naive CD4+ T cells from blood. V gene TRBV7-2 combines with J gene TRBJ2-7, with 7 bases fitting TRBD2. The CDR3 region is CASSLDRLAAVREQYF. CDR3 nucleotide sequence: TGTGCCAGCAGCTTAGACCGGCTAGCGGCGGTGAGGGAGCAGTACTTC.